Listed here are 19 T cell receptor beta chains from one sample, sequenced in a study of blood T cell repertoires in COVID-19. Repertoires were generated with immunoSEQ multiplex PCR, while TCRdb's copy carries only in-frame clones and drops some. This table has about 230,000 clones, approximately 89% appearing once. The sample was PBMCs or T cells enriched from blood (not recorded which). These receptors were collected from a woman in her thirties with acute COVID-19.

This chain connects TRBV5-1 to TRBJ2-3; D might be TRBD2 (6 bases). Germline CDR1 reads SGHRS; CDR2 reads YFSETQ. V was cut by 2 bases and J by 2 bases, with 12 bases left in between. CDR3 length: 15 residues. The CDR3 DNA is TGCGCCAGCAGCTTCGACGGGGACTTCACAGATACGCAGTATTTT. Translation: CASSFDGDFTDTQYF.

The chain links TRBV27 to TRBJ1-1, with 7 bases that match TRBD1. This CDR3 contains 18 residues. The germline CDR1 and CDR2 sequences are MNHEY and SMNVEV (reference sequence). V lost 2 bases, J lost 5 bases, and 17 bases stayed unmatched. Here the CDR3 reads CASSLSRPETGRGTEAFF. The DNA for the CDR3 is TGTGCCAGCAGTTTAAGCCGCCCTGAGACAGGGAGAGGAACTGAAGCTTTCTTT.

J is TRBJ1-2 and V is TRBV14, with D perhaps TRBD1 (5 bases). Germline loops: CDR1 SGHDN, CDR2 FVKESK. V dropped 2 bases and J dropped 8 bases, with 18 bases sitting between them. The CDR3 contains 15 residues. CDR3 protein: CASSQNVGLAAGYTF. The DNA of the CDR3 is TGTGCCAGCAGCCAAAATGTGGGACTTGCGGCGGGCTACACCTTC.

The chain uses TRBV19 and TRBJ1-6, with D tentatively TRBD1 (5 bases). CDR3 length: 15 residues. Germline lookup yields CDR1 LNHDA and CDR2 SQIVND (reference sequence). Trimming cost V 1 base and J 6 bases, with 10 bases left between them. The CDR3 loop is CASSIATGLNSPLHF. The CDR3 bases are TGTGCCAGTAGTATAGCTACAGGTCTTAATTCACCCCTCCACTTT.

DNA of the CDR3: TGTGCCAGCAGGCCAGCGGCCGGGACAGCTTATGGCTACACCTTC. Its protein is CASRPAAGTAYGYTF. The chain combines TRBV6-5 with TRBJ1-2, with TRBD1 identical over 7 bases. Trimming cost V 6 bases and J 5 bases; bases outside gene matches: 12. The CDR3 has 15 residues. CDR1 is MNHEY, CDR2 SVGAGI, per germline.

V is TRBV29-1 and J is TRBJ2-7; 10 bases line up with TRBD1. CDR3 size: 14 residues. CDR1 SQVTM and CDR2 ANQGSEA come from the germline V gene. V was clipped by 7 bases and J by 5 bases; unmatched bases: 11. The CDR3 DNA reads as TGCAGCGCTACACGGACAGGGGGGGCCGACGAGCAGTACTTC. The encoded protein is CSATRTGGADEQYF.

This sequence joins TRBV19 and TRBJ1-5, with D perhaps matching TRBD1 (5 bases). The CDR3 extends over 13 amino acids. The V end lost 3 bases, the J end lost 5 bases, and 8 bases lay between the germline ends. Germline V CDR1 and CDR2: LNHDA, SQIVND (reference sequence). The CDR3 nucleotides read TGTGCCAGTAGTATGCAGGGCTATCAGCCCCAGCATTTT. Protein sequence: CASSMQGYQPQHF.

This chain links TRBV6-5 with TRBJ2-1; tentative D call: TRBD1 (6 bases). Germline V CDR1 and CDR2: MNHEY, SVGAGI. The CDR3 loop spans 15 amino acids. The ends were cut back, 2 bases at V and 5 bases at J, with 13 bases in the middle. CDR3 sequence (DNA): TGTGCCAGCAGTTACACGCGACAGGAGGACAATGAGCAGTTCTTC. This codes for CASSYTRQEDNEQFF.

The V call is TRBV2, the J call TRBJ1-5, with D perhaps matching TRBD1 (6 bases). Trimming took 0 bases from V and 2 from J, leaving 11 bases between them. The CDR3 sequence is 16 residues long. Per the germline V gene, CDR1 is SNHLY and CDR2 is FYNNEI. This CDR3 reads CASSEALNRGNQPQHF. The CDR3 DNA reads as TGTGCCAGCAGTGAAGCGCTAAACAGGGGCAATCAGCCCCAGCATTTT.

This clone was seen a few times. The V gene is TRBV4-1, the J gene TRBJ1-5, with D perhaps matching TRBD1 (5 bases). With 5 bases removed from V and 11 bases from J, the gap between germline ends came to 28 bases. The germline V gene encodes CDR1 MGHRA and CDR2 YSYEKL. This CDR3 is built from 17 residues. CDR3 sequence: CASSLRFVQAQSWAQHF. The CDR3 nucleotides are TGCGCCAGCAGCTTACGTTTCGTACAGGCCCAATCATGGGCCCAGCATTTT.

V usage is TRBV20-1 and J usage is TRBJ2-7; D ambiguous. Germline V gene sequence: CDR1 DFQATT, CDR2 SNEGSKA (reference sequence). The CDR3 is made up of 11 amino acids. V was trimmed by 3 bases and J by 5 bases, leaving 8 bases between them. Here the CDR3 DNA reads TGCAGTGCTAGTGGTCCCGACGAGCAGTACTTC. This sequence encodes CSASGPDEQYF.

This sequence joins TRBV4-3 and TRBJ1-2, with 8 positions matching TRBD1. CDR1 and CDR2 from the germline V gene are LGHNA and YSLEER. V dropped 3 bases and J dropped 0; count of bases not matched to a gene: 0. The CDR3 consists of 14 residues. CDR3 region: CASSQGQANYGYTF. CDR3 nucleotides: TGCGCCAGCAGCCAGGGACAGGCTAACTATGGCTACACCTTC.

This sequence joins TRBV5-6 and TRBJ1-2; D perhaps matches TRBD1 (6 bases). Germline CDR1 reads SGHDT; CDR2 reads YYEEEE. V lost 1 base and J lost 1, with 14 bases in between. The CDR3 totals 16 residues. The DNA of the CDR3 is TGTGCCAGCAGCTTGTGGGGTTCAGGGGTTAACTATGGCTACACCTTC. It specifies CASSLWGSGVNYGYTF.

The V and J genes are TRBV28 and TRBJ1-1; D uncertain. Trimming stripped 4 bases from V and 0 bases from J, with 3 bases between. Germline V gene sequence: CDR1 MDHEN, CDR2 SYDVKM. CDR3 size: 12 residues. As DNA, the CDR3 is TGTGCCAGCAGTTGGCTGAACACTGAAGCTTTCTTT. Residues: CASSWLNTEAFF.

This clone turned up a few times. The rearrangement joins TRBV19 to TRBJ1-5; D possibly corresponds to TRBD1 (6 bases). Between the trimmed V and J ends, which lost 7 bases and 0 bases, there was a span of 19 bases. There are 17 residues in the CDR3. CDR1 and CDR2 from the germline V gene are LNHDA and SQIVND (reference sequence). The CDR3 sequence: CASNPEGDWGSNQPQHF. The CDR3 DNA is TGTGCCAGTAACCCCGAGGGGGATTGGGGTAGCAATCAGCCCCAGCATTTT. Supplemented by reference TRBV19 and TRBJ1-5, the full variable domain reads DGGITQSPKYLFRKEGQNVTLSCEQNLNHDAMYWYRQDPGQGLRLIYYSQIVNDFQKGDIAEGYSVSREKKESFPLTVTSAQKNPTAFYLCASNPEGDWGSNQPQHFGDGTRLSIL.

This clone was recorded only once. V gene TRBV3-1 (or the pseudogene TRBV3-2) combines with J gene TRBJ2-2; 11 bases line up with TRBD2. In germline, CDR1 is LGHDT, CDR2 YNNKEL (reference sequence). This CDR3 is built from 18 residues. V lost 5 bases and J lost 2; bases outside the gene matches: 10. In DNA, the CDR3 is TGTGCCAGCAGCGTTATTTCGGGACTAGCGGTAAACACCGGGGAGCTGTTTTTT. Encoded protein: CASSVISGLAVNTGELFF.

The chain employs TRBV4-1 and TRBJ1-2, with 7 bases lining up with TRBD1. The V and J ends lost 0 bases and 8 bases, in that order; junction bases with no gene match: 9. The germline V gene has CDR1 MGHRA and CDR2 YSYEKL. This CDR3 has 15 residues. The CDR3 sequence: CASSQDLRGLGGYTF. The CDR3 DNA is TGCGCCAGCAGCCAAGATCTTAGGGGGCTGGGCGGCTACACCTTC.

CDR3 in DNA: TGTGCCTGGACAGGGGGCAAATACGAGCAGTACTTC. Its protein is CAWTGGKYEQYF. This rearrangement joins TRBV30 to TRBJ2-7; TRBD1 aligns across 8 bases. The V gene's germline CDR1 is GTSNPN and CDR2 SVGIG (reference sequence). J lost 4 bases, V lost 4 bases, and 3 bases had no gene match. The CDR3 length is 12 residues.

In its sample, this clone was seen a few times. The rearrangement links TRBV7-3 to TRBJ1-1; TRBD1 matches 8 bases. The CDR3 runs 16 residues. V gave up 3 bases and J gave up 0 bases; unmatched junction bases: 6. Germline assignment: CDR1 SGHTA and CDR2 FQGTGA. In DNA, the CDR3 is TGTGCCAGCAGCTTGGGACAGGTGGCCCTGAACACTGAAGCTTTCTTT. Translation gives CASSLGQVALNTEAFF.